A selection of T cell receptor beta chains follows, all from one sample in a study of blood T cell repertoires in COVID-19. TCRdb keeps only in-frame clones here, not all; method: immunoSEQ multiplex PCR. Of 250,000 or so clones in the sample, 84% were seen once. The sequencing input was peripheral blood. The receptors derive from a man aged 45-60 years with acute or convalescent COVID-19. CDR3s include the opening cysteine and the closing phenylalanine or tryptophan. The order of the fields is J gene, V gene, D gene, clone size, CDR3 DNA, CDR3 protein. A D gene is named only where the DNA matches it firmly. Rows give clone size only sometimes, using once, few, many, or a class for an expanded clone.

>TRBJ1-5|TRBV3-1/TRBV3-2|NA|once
TGTGCCAGCAGCCAAGAGACAGGCCGACAGCCCCAGCATTTT
CASSQETGRQPQHF
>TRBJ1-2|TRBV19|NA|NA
TGTGCCAGTAGTATCAACACAGATGACTATGGCTACACCTTC
CASSINTDDYGYTF
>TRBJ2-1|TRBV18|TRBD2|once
TGTGCCAGCTCATCCCGACTAGCGGGATACAATGAGCAGTTCTTC
CASSSRLAGYNEQFF
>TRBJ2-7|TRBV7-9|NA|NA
TGTGCCAGCAGCAGCCCCAAACAGGGACACAACGAGCAGTACTTC
CASSSPKQGHNEQYF
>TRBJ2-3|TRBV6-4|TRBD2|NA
TGTGCCAGCAGTGAGGGGACTAGCGGGGGCACAGATACGCAGTATTTT
CASSEGTSGGTDTQYF
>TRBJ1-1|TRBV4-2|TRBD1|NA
TGTGCCAGCAGCCAAGTGGACAGGTCTAGCACTGAAGCTTTCTTT
CASSQVDRSSTEAFF
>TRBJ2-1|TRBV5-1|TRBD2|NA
TGCGCCAGCAGCCACCAAGATAGCGGGAGACCCCTGGATGAGCAGTTCTTC
CASSHQDSGRPLDEQFF
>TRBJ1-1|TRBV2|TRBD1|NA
TGTGCCAGCAGTCAACGAGGGACAGGCGGCACTGAAGCTTTCTTT
CASSQRGTGGTEAFF
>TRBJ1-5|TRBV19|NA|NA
TGTGCCAGTAGTATAGGGCGGAGCAATCAGCCCCAGCATTTT
CASSIGRSNQPQHF
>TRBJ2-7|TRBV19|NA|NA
TGTGCCAGTAGTGGAGGCCAGAGCTCCTACGAGCAGTACTTC
CASSGGQSSYEQYF
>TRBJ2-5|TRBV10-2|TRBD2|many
TGCGCCAGCAGTGAGTCGACGGGGACTAGCCAGGGGACCCAGTACTTC
CASSESTGTSQGTQYF
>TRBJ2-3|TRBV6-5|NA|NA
TGTGCCAGCACCCTACTGGGACTCCACACAGATACGCAGTATTTT
CASTLLGLHTDTQYF
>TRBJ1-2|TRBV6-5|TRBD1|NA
TGTGCCAGCAGTCCCACCGGGGACAGGGGTGGCTACACCTTC
CASSPTGDRGGYTF
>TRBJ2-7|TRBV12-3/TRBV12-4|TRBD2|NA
TGTGCCAGCGGAGGCGGGAGTTCCTACGAGCAGTACTTC
CASGGGSSYEQYF
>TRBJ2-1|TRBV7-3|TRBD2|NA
TGTGCCAGCAGCTCGGGACTAGCGGGAGTACCTTACAATGAGCAGTTCTTC
CASSSGLAGVPYNEQFF
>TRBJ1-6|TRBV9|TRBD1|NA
TGTGCCAGCAGCGGCGGACAGGGAGCACCCCTCCACTTT
CASSGGQGAPLHF
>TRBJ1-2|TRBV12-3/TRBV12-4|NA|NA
TGTGCCAGCAGTTTTAGGCCCGGGGGCTACACCTTC
CASSFRPGGYTF
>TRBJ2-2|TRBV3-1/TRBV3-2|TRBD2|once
TGTGCCAGCAGCCCTAGCGGGGTGAACACCGGGGAGCTGTTTTTT
CASSPSGVNTGELFF